This is a list of T cell receptor beta chains from one sample in a study of CD8 T cells in ankylosing spondylitis. Via MiXCR, TCRdb re-called the 5' RACE reads, giving one row per CDR3 protein. The top ten hold over 15% of the sample, which has fewer than 750,000 distinct CDR3 sequences, around 19% seen once. Sample: blood, either unsorted or a sorted T cell fraction (not recorded which). The receptors stem from a male donor with ankylosing spondylitis. The CDR3 runs from the conserved cysteine through the conserved F or W. Each record gives: J gene, clone size, V gene, D gene, CDR3 DNA, CDR3 protein. D genes are given only for firm matches. Expanded clones get a size class; other rows say once, few or many, or leave the size out.

TRBJ2-7	few	TRBV28	TRBD2	TGTGCCAGCAGTTTGGGGCGGGGGTCCGAGCAGTACTTC	CASSLGRGSEQYF
TRBJ2-2	few	TRBV4-2	.	TGTGCCAGCAGCCAAGAGGCGAACGCGAACACCGGGGAGCTGTTTTTT	CASSQEANANTGELFF
TRBJ2-3	.	TRBV7-8	.	TGTGCCAGCAGGGGTGTTAGCGGTTTAAGAGATACGCAGTATTTT	CASRGVSGLRDTQYF
TRBJ1-5	.	TRBV6-1	TRBD1	TGTGCCAGCAGGCGGACAGGGGATCACCAGCCCCAGCATTTT	CASRRTGDHQPQHF
TRBJ2-2	.	TRBV20-1	TRBD1	TGCAGTGCCCCCAGGGGGCTAGGGGCCGGGGAGCTGTTTTTT	CSAPRGLGAGELFF
TRBJ2-4	.	TRBV3-1	.	TGTGCCAGCAGCCAGGAGGGGTTTAGGATTCAGTACTTC	CASSQEGFRIQYF
TRBJ2-4	few	TRBV2	.	TGTGCCAGCAAAGAACAGGAACTAGCCAAAAACATTCAGTACTTC	CASKEQELAKNIQYF
TRBJ1-2	few	TRBV20-1	.	TGCAGTGCTAGAACCGTGGAGGGCTACACCTTC	CSARTVEGYTF
TRBJ2-7	many	TRBV12-3/TRBV12-4	.	TGTGCCAGCAGTCCAGGACGGGTCTACGAGCAGTACTTC	CASSPGRVYEQYF
TRBJ2-1	.	TRBV20-1	.	TGCAGTGCTAGAGATGACTGGAGACCCTACAATGAGCAGTTCTTC	CSARDDWRPYNEQFF
TRBJ2-3	.	TRBV10-1	TRBD2	TGCGCCAGCAGTGATGGCGGGGGGGGCACAGATACGCAGTATTTT	CASSDGGGGTDTQYF
TRBJ1-1	.	TRBV29-1	TRBD1	TGCAGCGTAGCGGGACAGCTGAACACTGAAGCTTTCTTT	CSVAGQLNTEAFF
TRBJ2-1	.	TRBV14	.	TGTGCCAGCAGCCAAGATTTCGCCGGGACCCACTACAGGGAGCAGTTCTTC	CASSQDFAGTHYREQFF
TRBJ1-5	few	TRBV6-1	TRBD1	TGTGCCAGCAGTGAAATTACAGGGGGCTTCAATCAGCCCCAGCATTTT	CASSEITGGFNQPQHF
TRBJ1-1	few	TRBV6-1	.	TGTGCCAGCAGTGAATGGGCAGGGCCGAACACTGAAGCTTTCTTT	CASSEWAGPNTEAFF
TRBJ2-7	.	TRBV18	.	TGTGCCAGCTCACCACCGGAGGGACAGCTCTACGAGCAGTACTTC	CASSPPEGQLYEQYF
TRBJ2-3	few	TRBV9	.	TGTGCCAGCAGCGTGGTAGCACGAGGCACAGATACGCAGTATTTT	CASSVVARGTDTQYF
TRBJ1-1	.	TRBV20-1	TRBD1	TGCAGTGCTAGACAGGGGGCTTCGACAATGAACACTGAAGCTTTCTTT	CSARQGASTMNTEAFF
TRBJ2-5	.	TRBV5-4	.	TGTGCCAGCAGAACAGGCGGGACAGAAACCCAAGAGACCCAGTACTTC	CASRTGGTETQETQYF
TRBJ2-3	few	TRBV20-1	.	TGCAGTGCTAGAGATATGAGAAGGCGGGGCACAGATACGCAGTATTTT	CSARDMRRRGTDTQYF
TRBJ2-7	few	TRBV15	.	TGTGCCACCAGCAGAGATGTTGGACAGCCCTACGAGCAGTACTTC	CATSRDVGQPYEQYF
TRBJ2-1	.	TRBV6-5	.	TGTGCCAGCAGTTACTCCCCGGGACAAGGGTACAATGAGCAGTTCTTC	CASSYSPGQGYNEQFF
TRBJ2-7	few	TRBV12-3/TRBV12-4	.	TGTGCCAGCAGTATTAGCGGCTACGAGCAGTACTTC	CASSISGYEQYF
TRBJ1-2	.	TRBV10-3	TRBD1	TGTGCCATCAGTAAAACAGGGGGCGACTATGGCTACACCTTC	CAISKTGGDYGYTF
TRBJ1-5	many	TRBV20-1	.	TGCAGTGCTAGGTTGGGGTACAATCAGCCCCAGCATTTT	CSARLGYNQPQHF
TRBJ2-7	.	TRBV6-1	.	TGTGCCAGCAGCAACAGCCGGCGGGAACAAGGGACCTACGAGCAGTACTTC	CASSNSRREQGTYEQYF
TRBJ2-6	.	TRBV9	.	TGTGCCAGCAGCGTATTCCCTGGGGCCAACGTCCTGACTTTC	CASSVFPGANVLTF
TRBJ1-5	.	TRBV19	.	TGTGCCAGTAGTATAGTCCCCAGCGGCAATCAGCCCCAGCATTTT	CASSIVPSGNQPQHF